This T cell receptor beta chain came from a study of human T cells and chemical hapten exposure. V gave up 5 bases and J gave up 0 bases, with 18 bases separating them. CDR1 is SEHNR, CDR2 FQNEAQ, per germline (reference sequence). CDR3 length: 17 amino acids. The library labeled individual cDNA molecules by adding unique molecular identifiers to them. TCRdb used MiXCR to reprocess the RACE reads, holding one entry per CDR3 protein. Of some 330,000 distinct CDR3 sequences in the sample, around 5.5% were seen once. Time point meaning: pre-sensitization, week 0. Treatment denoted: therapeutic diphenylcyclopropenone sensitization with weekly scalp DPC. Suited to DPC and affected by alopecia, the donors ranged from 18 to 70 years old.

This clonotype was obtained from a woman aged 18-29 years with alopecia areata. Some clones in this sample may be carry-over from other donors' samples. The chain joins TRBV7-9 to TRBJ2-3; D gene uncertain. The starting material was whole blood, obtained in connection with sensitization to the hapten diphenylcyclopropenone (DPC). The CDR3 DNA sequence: TGTGCCAGCAGCAATCCGCCGAAAGCGCCGAGCACAGATACGCAGTATTTT. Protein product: CASSNPPKAPSTDTQYF.